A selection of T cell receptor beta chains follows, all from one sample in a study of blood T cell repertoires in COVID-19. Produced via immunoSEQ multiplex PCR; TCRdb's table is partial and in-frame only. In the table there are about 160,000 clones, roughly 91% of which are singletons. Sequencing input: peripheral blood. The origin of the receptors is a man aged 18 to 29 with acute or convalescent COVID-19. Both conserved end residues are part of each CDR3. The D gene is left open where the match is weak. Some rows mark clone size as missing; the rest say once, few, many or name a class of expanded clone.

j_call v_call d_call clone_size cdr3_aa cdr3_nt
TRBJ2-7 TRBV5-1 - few CASSLDRAEQYF TGCGCCAGCAGCTTGGACAGGGCCGAGCAGTACTTC
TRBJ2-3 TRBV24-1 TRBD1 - CATSDLGGKDTQYF TGTGCCACCAGTGATCTAGGGGGCAAAGATACGCAGTATTTT
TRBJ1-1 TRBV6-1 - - CASSEDMNTEAFF TGTGCCAGCAGTGAAGATATGAACACTGAAGCTTTCTTT
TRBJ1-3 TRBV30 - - CAWSTDAGNTIYF TGTGCCTGGTCAACAGACGCTGGAAACACCATATATTTT
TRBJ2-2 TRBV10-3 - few CAIGGGGELFF TGTGCCATCGGGGGAGGCGGGGAGCTGTTTTTT
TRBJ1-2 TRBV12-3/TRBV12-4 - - CASSLGEDYGYTF TGTGCCAGCAGTTTAGGGGAGGACTATGGCTACACCTTC
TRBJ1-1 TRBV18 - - CASSPPGTLEAFF TGTGCCAGCTCCCCGCCCGGGACACTGGAAGCTTTCTTT
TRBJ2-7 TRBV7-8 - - CASSFLDRAYEQYF TGTGCCAGCAGCTTTCTGGACAGAGCCTACGAGCAGTACTTC
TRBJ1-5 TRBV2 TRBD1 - CASSWHGDRVEGYGNQPQHF TGTGCCAGCAGTTGGCACGGGGACAGGGTAGAAGGATATGGCAATCAGCCCCAGCATTTT
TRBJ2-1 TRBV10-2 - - CASRLIIAADNEQFF TGCGCCAGCAGATTAATAATAGCGGCCGACAATGAGCAGTTCTTC
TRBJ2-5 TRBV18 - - CASSRDQETQYF TGTGCCAGCTCACGAGACCAAGAGACCCAGTACTTC
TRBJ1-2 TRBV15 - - CATSRDRMADYGYTF TGTGCCACCAGCAGAGATCGGATGGCGGACTATGGCTACACCTTC
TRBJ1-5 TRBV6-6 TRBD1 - CASSSRTGGGNQPQHF TGTGCCAGCAGTTCCCGGACAGGGGGCGGGAATCAGCCCCAGCATTTT
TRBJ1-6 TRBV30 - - CAWSTEPDSPLHF TGTGCCTGGAGTACAGAACCGGATTCACCCCTCCACTTT
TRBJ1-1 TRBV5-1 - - CASSSPRGGLNTEAFF TGCGCCAGCAGCTCGCCGCGCGGGGGCTTGAACACTGAAGCTTTCTTT
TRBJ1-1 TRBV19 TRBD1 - CASTQGQGLEAFF TGTGCCAGTACCCAGGGACAGGGGCTCGAAGCTTTCTTT
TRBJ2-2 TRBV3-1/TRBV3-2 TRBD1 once CASSVRQGEVTGELFF TGTGCCAGCAGCGTCCGACAGGGGGAAGTAACCGGGGAGCTGTTTTTT
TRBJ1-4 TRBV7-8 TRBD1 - CASSLRDRGFDEKLFF TGTGCCAGCAGCTTACGGGACAGGGGATTCGATGAAAAACTGTTTTTT
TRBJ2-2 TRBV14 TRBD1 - CASSQNDRGGGELFF TGTGCCAGCAGCCAGAATGACAGGGGCGGCGGGGAGCTGTTTTTT
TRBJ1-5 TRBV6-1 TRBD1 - CASSDGQGAWGNQPQHF TGTGCCAGCAGTGACGGACAGGGGGCTTGGGGCAATCAGCCCCAGCATTTT
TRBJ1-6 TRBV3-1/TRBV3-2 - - CASSQGFTPSPLHF TGTGCCAGCAGCCAAGGGTTCACTCCATCACCCCTCCACTTT
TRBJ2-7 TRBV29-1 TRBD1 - CSVGDRPLGGREQYF TGCAGCGTAGGGGACAGGCCCCTTGGGGGGCGCGAGCAGTACTTC
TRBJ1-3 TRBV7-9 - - CASSLKDTRNTIYF TGTGCCAGCAGCTTAAAGGACACAAGAAACACCATATATTTT
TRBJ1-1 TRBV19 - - CASSVLTGSKAFF TGTGCCAGTAGTGTCCTAACAGGGTCTAAGGCTTTCTTT
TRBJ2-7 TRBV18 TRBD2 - CASSPLRTSGYEQYF TGTGCCAGCTCACCACTTCGCACTAGCGGCTACGAGCAGTACTTC
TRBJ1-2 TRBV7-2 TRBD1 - CASGTGTAYGYTF TGTGCCAGCGGAACCGGGACAGCCTATGGCTACACCTTC